This section outlines one T cell receptor (beta chain) sequence together with its context. Its recognized antigen is unknown. Per-nucleotide qualities are absent, and no much larger clonotype sits a single base away. This record belongs to a study of cytomegalovirus exposure and HLA in healthy donors (dated by TCRdb to 2015 to 2018). For context, the study as a whole: In an earlier analysis of approximately 500 of the donors, 250 to 300 Gb of sequence data and just under 120 million unique TCR beta sequences from 150 million to 200 million T cells were reported. About 300 gigabases of sequencing data and approximately 85 million unique TCR sequences were included in an early release covering about 700 HLA-typed donors. Of the 398 genotyped donors, less than 90% were placed in the genetic ancestry cluster associated with self-reported Caucasian donors. The study was designed to test whether signatures of past pathogen exposure could be identified by cataloging public T cell receptors. The study used immunosequencing to profile the T cell repertoires of approximately 630 subjects and linked those repertoires to cytomegalovirus serostatus. A separate validation cohort of over 95 different subjects was used in addition to the approximately 670-subject first cohort. To predict cytomegalovirus infection status, the study brought together high-throughput TCR immunosequencing, statistical association of individual TCRs with disease status, and machine learning. A later analysis re-examined previously published TCR beta repertoires from several hundred donors and added high-resolution HLA genotyping to investigate patterns of TCR occurrence. In the later analysis, no new phenotypic data were used to find candidate immune exposures; instead, reliance was placed on TCR beta sequences and their occurrence across donors. An earlier analysis of several hundred of the donors applied high-throughput TCR beta sequencing to assess whether each TCR beta V gene segment acted as functional or pseudogenic. Donor age, sex, ethnicity and CMV serostatus were compiled alongside the repertoire data. In a later genetic analysis, genome-wide SNP genotypes for about 55% of the roughly 700 donors were used, and that subset was treated as a discovery cohort. All discovery cohort repertoires had been generated using a single sequencing platform. HLA typing covered class I and class II loci at four-digit resolution. The number of donors typed differed by locus, with roughly 620-630 for A, B, C, DRB1 and DQB1, 522 for DQA1, 600 to 610 for DPA1, and about 450 for DPB1. About five DR-DQ haplotypes were treated as single units for association and clustering because of strong linkage in the cohort. Among almost 400 genotyped donors of the cohort, an average of around 240,000 unique TCR beta nucleotide sequences were sequenced per donor, 15% to 20% of them non-productive.

The cohort was made up of roughly 670 healthy bone marrow donors. All cohort members were sampled while nominally healthy, although unrecorded immune exposures were likely present. The donor tested CMV seropositive, placing the donor among the 289 seropositive members of the cohort. A peripheral blood sample was provided by each donor, and peripheral blood mononuclear cells were used for TCR beta sequencing. Genomic DNA was extracted from the blood cell samples with the Qiagen DNeasy Blood Extraction Kit. The CDR3 measures 16 amino acids from cysteine to phenylalanine. Here the CDR3 DNA is all that survives: 48 bases in frame from base 1. V has 3 bases trimmed and J has 6 bases trimmed; junction bases matching no gene number 12. CDR1 and CDR2, per the germline V gene (reference sequence), are SGHNT and YYREEE. Library construction relied on the immunoSEQ multiplex PCR assay. For the multiplex PCR, a mixture combining 60 forward primers for TCR Vbeta segments and 13 reverse primers for TCR Jbeta segments was used. The CDR3 region of rearranged TCR beta genes was amplified from genomic DNA with a multiplex PCR assay. The amplified TCR beta libraries were sequenced on the Illumina HiSeq System as 87-base-pair reads. The original methods were these. Across the roughly 700 repertoires, a later analysis counted 80 million or so unique TCR beta chains, some 11 million of which were shared by at least two donors. To remove PCR and sequencing errors, raw reads were error-corrected and collapsed into unique sequences using a nearest-neighbor algorithm that merged closely related sequences. To assign V, D and J gene segments, CDR3 sequences were aligned to IMGT reference sequences. For a sequence to be retained, a match of at least six nucleotides was required to both a V gene segment and a J gene segment. Rearrangements were classified as productive when the CDR3 lacked stop codons and remained in frame with V and J, and all other rearrangements were classified as non-productive. Following IMGT convention, CDR3 was defined as the stretch from the second conserved V-encoded cysteine up to the conserved J-encoded phenylalanine. In an earlier analysis of more than 550 of the donors, sequences lacking an unambiguous match to a single V gene segment were excluded. An earlier analysis of a few hundred of the donors called V segments functional above 56.7% productive rearrangements and segregating when the between-donor standard deviation exceeded 5%. To diagnose cytomegalovirus status from the catalog of TCR beta chain sequences, a statistical classification framework was built. In a later analysis, V and J genes were assigned by comparing TCR nucleotide sequences against IMGT/GENE-DB human TR gene sequences. Using the TCRdist pipeline, a later analysis assigned CDR3 sequences along with most-parsimonious VDJ recombination scenarios. A later analysis defined each TCR beta chain by its CDR3 amino acid sequence plus V-gene family, and excluded reads lacking a unique V-gene family. A later analysis removed 550 to 650 highly shared, low-generation-probability nucleotide sequences to deal with suspected cross-contamination and a sequencing artifact. A later analysis calculated a clonal expansion index for each public chain from normalized within-repertoire ranks of inferred template counts. A later analysis computed generation probabilities with a VDJ recombination model fitted to out-of-frame rearrangements, and checked the results against IGoR. In a later analysis, hypergeometric tests were used to score TCR-TCR, TCR-HLA and TCR-CMV co-occurrence, with a repertoire-size bias correction applied to TCR pairs. To estimate false discovery rates, a later analysis permuted the HLA or CMV assignments 20 times. In a later analysis, co-occurring TCRs were grouped with DBSCAN, and TCRdist sequence similarity was added when clustering was performed within HLA-allele-positive subsets. For co-occurrence clustering, repertoires with fewer than 30,000 or more than 120,000 public chains were excluded, along with several repertoires with anomalous nucleotide sharing. Drawn from immuneACCESS, this table holds only the in-frame rearrangements with V and J called that TCRdb kept. Clones are partly lost; checked studies trace under half to an unresolved V gene and leave the rest unexplained. D and trimming come from the DNA, and the V and J calls and clone size come from that table. This sample has about 230,000 clones in its table, and about three quarters of those were observed once. The biggest ten clones account for roughly 2.5% of the sample.

Study-wide findings and limitations: In a later genetic analysis, a missense DCLRE1C variant was associated with V-gene and J-gene trimming of TCR beta chains, and the association was replicated in an independent cohort. Linkage disequilibrium might explain the correlated functional status among segregating V segments, but an unknown experimental factor could not be ruled out. In an earlier analysis of a few hundred of the donors, most TCR beta V segments were observed in productive rearrangements about 90% or about 30% of the time, broadly matching IMGT annotations. A cluster of highly shared sequence variants was judged likely to be a technical artifact of the sequencing pipeline. A later analysis found that HLA-associated TCR beta chains were more clonally expanded and had lower generation probabilities than equally common non-associated chains. Because HLA typing was unavailable for some donors at each locus, only the typed subset was used in association tests. The study listed 170 or so TCR beta chains as associated with cytomegalovirus. In a later genetic analysis, fewer N-insertions in productive TCRs were reported among donors in an Asian-associated ancestry cluster than the roughly 710-donor mean. A later analysis associated about 17,000 TCR beta sequences with specific HLA alleles at a false discovery rate of 0.05. The classifier was reported to diagnose cytomegalovirus status with high specificity and sensitivity in both the original cohort and the validation cohort. The 87-base-pair reads could not distinguish some IMGT-functional V segments, including TRBV6-2 and TRBV6-3, so those segments were excluded. A further reported finding was that TCR beta sequences accurately predicted the HLA-A and HLA-B alleles for most subjects in the first cohort. About 17 rarely observed V segments, including chromosome 9 orphons, were excluded from the earlier analysis of several hundred of the donors because counts were too low. For the cohort, immune exposure information was limited to CMV serostatus. According to a later analysis, TCR association rates differed among HLA loci, with DRB1 alleles showing the most associated TCRs and HLA-C alleles showing the fewest. In vitro tests confirmed that a few of the cytomegalovirus-associated TCR beta chains recognize cytomegalovirus antigens. Several of the top co-occurrence clusters appeared to be linked to parvovirus B19, influenza, CMV and Epstein-Barr virus, according to a later analysis. The cohort was sequenced for TCR beta chains only, and without alpha or paired-chain data the features that could be detected were limited. Across donors, most TCR sequences were observed very rarely, whereas some public TCRs were present in many individuals. The presence/absence analyses assumed that sequencing depth was roughly uniform across donors, and that assumption may not be true. Assigning TCR associations to individual alleles was difficult when HLA alleles, especially DR and DQ, strongly co-occurred. The authors suggested that the approach could potentially be generalized to other disease states and immunological phenotypes. Most CMV-associated TCR beta chains appeared to be HLA-restricted in a later analysis, and the HLA associations seemed to be driven largely by CMV exposure.

Recombination joined TRBV5-4 with TRBJ2-1; 7 bases in the junction line up with TRBD2. The receptor's source is a woman aged 55-69 years in good health and CMV-seropositive. The sequenced material came from PBMCs. CDR3 reads: CASSSSLGRALNEQFF. The DNA reads as follows: TGTGCCAGCAGCTCCTCTCTGGGGAGGGCCCTCAATGAGCAGTTCTTC.